One and the same sample provided the 23 T cell receptor beta chains below, sequenced in a study of regulatory T cells in long-lasting Graves disease. According to the study, TCR beta libraries were built with iRepertoire HTBI primers and CDR3-region Arm-PCR. One entry per CDR3 protein, called by TCRdb with MiXCR from the multiplex PCR reads. The sample holds fewer than 450,000 distinct CDR3 sequences, about 15% seen once. Time point described: newly diagnosed GD, antithyroid drugs for less than 3 months. The authors made the TCR library using RNA they extracted from PBMCs. The same sample was also used in a study of T cells in Graves' hyperthyroidism and ophthalmopathy.

Sample: peripheral blood mononuclear cells (PBMCs), taken at new diagnosis, from a patient treated with antithyroid drugs. These receptors came from a woman aged 40 to 50 with Graves disease.

This clonotype came up a few times. This chain joins TRBV20-1 and TRBJ2-3, with TRBD2 as a possible D gene (6 bases). The germline V gene encodes CDR1 DFQATT and CDR2 SNEGSKA (reference sequence). The CDR3 consists of 15 residues. V shed 5 bases and J shed 3 bases, with 18 bases lying between them. The DNA for the CDR3 is TGCAGTGCTGGTACAGCGGGTTGGGGAACAGATACGCAGTATTTT. Translation: CSAGTAGWGTDTQYF.

This clonotype was counted at least ten times. The chain links TRBV20-1 to TRBJ2-5; D call uncertain. The V end lost 3 bases, the J end lost 3 bases, and 5 bases lay between the germline ends. There are 11 residues in the CDR3. Germline V gene sequence: CDR1 DFQATT, CDR2 SNEGSKA (reference sequence). The chain's CDR3 is CSARAEETQYF. The CDR3 bases are TGCAGTGCTAGGGCAGAAGAGACCCAGTACTTC.

V and J are TRBV11-3 and TRBJ2-3; no clear D. Between the trimmed V and J ends, which lost 5 bases and 0 bases, there was a span of 12 bases. The germline CDR1 and CDR2 sequences are SGHNT and YENEEA. The CDR3 has 15 amino acids. The CDR3 loop reads CASSPASLSTDTQYF. CDR3 sequence (DNA): TGTGCCAGCAGCCCAGCAAGTCTTAGCACAGATACGCAGTATTTT.

Points on this clonotype: A read error may account for a junction end that differs from germline. The chain joins TRBV2 to TRBJ2-3; D unclear. Germline assignment: CDR1 SNHLY and CDR2 FYNNEI. The CDR3 is made up of 13 amino acids. As DNA, the CDR3 is TGCGCCAGCAGCGTCGAAACCGCAGATACGCAGTATTTT. Encoded protein: CASSVETADTQYF. Variable domain in full (rest from reference TRBV2 and TRBJ2-3): EPEVTQTPSHQVTQMGQEVILRCVPISNHLYFYWYRQILGQKVEFLVSFYNNEISEKSEIFDDQFSVERPDGSNFTLKIRSTKLEDSAMYFCASSVETADTQYFGPGTRLTVL.

V gene TRBV2 combines with J gene TRBJ2-1; 10 nucleotides agree with TRBD1. Losses at the gene ends were 2 bases for V and 8 bases for J; bases not matched to a gene: 12. The CDR3 is 17 amino acids. The germline CDR1 and CDR2 sequences are SNHLY and FYNNEI. The chain's CDR3 is CASSEWSGTGAHDEQFF. DNA of the CDR3: TGTGCCAGCAGTGAATGGTCCGGGACAGGGGCGCACGATGAGCAGTTCTTC.

This clonotype was counted many times. V gene TRBV7-2 combines with J gene TRBJ1-1, with 8 bases fitting TRBD1. CDR1 and CDR2 (germline): SGHTA, FQGNSA. The CDR3 sequence is 16 residues long. V gave up 0 bases and J gave up 1 base; unmatched junction bases: 4. CDR3 DNA: TGTGCCAGCAGCTTAGCCAGGGGGCTTGGGAACACTGAAGCTTTCTTT. Translation gives CASSLARGLGNTEAFF.

The chain employs TRBV19 and TRBJ2-6; D is ambiguous. The CDR3 spans 16 residues. V dropped 1 base and J dropped 1 base, with 8 bases sitting between them. Looked up from germline, CDR1 is LNHDA and CDR2 is SQIVND (reference sequence). CDR3 in DNA: TGTGCCAGTAGTATAGTCCCCTCTTCTGGGGCCAACGTCCTGACTTTC. It translates to CASSIVPSSGANVLTF.

This clonotype was seen ten or more times. At one end, the junction sequence differs from germline, possibly due to a read error. The V gene is TRBV2, the J gene TRBJ1-5; 11 bases are a match to TRBD1. Germline-derived CDR1 and CDR2 are SNHLY and FYNNEI. The CDR3 runs to 15 residues. The CDR3 nucleotides are TGTGCCAGCAGTACGGACAGGGGGCTGGATCACCCCCAGCATTTT. This sequence encodes CASSTDRGLDHPQHF.

This clonotype was picked up a small number of times. The chain combines TRBV10-1 with TRBJ2-3; unclear D gene. The CDR3 extends over 14 amino acids. V lost 8 bases and J lost 2, with 14 bases in between. CDR1 WNHNN and CDR2 SYGVQD come from the germline V gene (reference sequence). The CDR3 reads CASRSADLTDTQYF. The CDR3 DNA reads as TGCGCCAGCCGGTCGGCGGACCTCACAGATACGCAGTATTTT.

This clonotype was seen many times. The chain combines TRBV28 with TRBJ1-4; D gene uncertain. Looked up from germline, CDR1 is MDHEN and CDR2 is SYDVKM. The CDR3 contains 17 residues. The V end lost 3 bases, the J end lost 5 bases, and 19 bases lay between the germline ends. This chain's CDR3 is CASSLGSPRVANEKLFF. The CDR3 DNA reads TGTGCCAGCAGTTTGGGCTCGCCCCGGGTCGCGAATGAAAAACTGTTTTTT.

In regard to this clonotype: A much larger clone differs by one base, so this may be a read error. This chain connects TRBV27 to TRBJ2-7, with D perhaps TRBD1 or TRBD2 (7 bases each). Germline CDR1 reads MNHEY; CDR2 reads SMNVEV (reference sequence). The CDR3 sequence is 13 residues long. The CDR3 protein is CVSTRGGYYEQYF. CDR3 nucleotide sequence: TGTGTCAGCACCAGGGGGGGATACTACGAGCAGTACTTC.

This clonotype was seen many times. The chain combines TRBV28 with TRBJ1-2; 10 bases map to TRBD1. This CDR3 comprises 14 residues. V shed 4 bases and J 8 bases; nucleotides not matched to a gene: 7. CDR1 MDHEN and CDR2 SYDVKM come from the germline V gene. The CDR3 nucleotides read TGTGCCAGCAGTTCCTCGACAGGGGGCGAGGGCTACACCTTC. It yields the protein CASSSSTGGEGYTF.

Points on this clonotype: The junction differs from germline at one of its ends, possibly a read error. The rearrangement joins TRBV5-1 to TRBJ2-1; 8 bases are shared with TRBD2. Germline V gives CDR1 SGHRS, CDR2 YFSETQ. This CDR3 region has 17 residues. The CDR3 sequence: CASSFGVVSGSNNERFF. The CDR3 region has the DNA TGCGCCAGCAGCTTCGGAGTTGTCAGCGGGAGTAATAATGAGCGGTTCTTC.

This clonotype has a count of ten or more. This rearrangement joins TRBV18 to TRBJ2-5; 11 nucleotides agree with TRBD1. CDR1 and CDR2 (germline): KGHSH, LQKENI. The CDR3 totals 20 residues. Germline trimming cut 0 bases from V and 4 bases from J; bases unmatched to any gene: 16. The CDR3 spells CASSPPSGQGAKMRSETQYF. The CDR3 DNA follows: TGTGCCAGCTCACCACCGAGTGGACAGGGGGCCAAAATGCGCTCAGAGACCCAGTACTTC.

This rearrangement joins TRBV11-3 to TRBJ2-5, with D possibly matching TRBD2 (5 bases). The CDR3 covers 12 residues. CDR1 is SGHNT and CDR2 is YENEEA in the germline V gene. V lost 5 bases and J 7 bases, leaving 11 bases between the germline ends. The CDR3 region is CASSAGLGTQYF. The CDR3 nucleotides are TGTGCCAGCAGCGCCGGACTGGGGACCCAGTACTTC.

This clonotype showed up just a few times. Here the CDR3 reads CASSLRQGENQPQHF. The CDR3 DNA sequence: TGCGCCAGCAGCCTTCGACAGGGTGAGAATCAGCCCCAGCATTTT. The rearrangement joins TRBV4-1 to TRBJ1-5, with 7 bases fitting TRBD1. The CDR3 contains 15 residues. The junction had 7 bases not matched to a gene; V was cut back by 4 bases and J by 4 bases. Germline CDR1 reads MGHRA; CDR2 reads YSYEKL.

This clonotype was observed at least ten times. The gene calls are TRBV7-2 and TRBJ2-7, with D perhaps matching TRBD1 or TRBD2 (5 bases each). CDR1 is SGHTA and CDR2 is FQGNSA in the germline V gene. The CDR3 has 13 amino acids. Trimming cost V 2 bases and J 5 bases, with 10 bases left between them. In nucleotides, the CDR3 is TGTGCCAGCAGCTTACGGGGCCCACACGAGCAGTACTTC. Its protein product is CASSLRGPHEQYF.

This clonotype was recorded at least ten times. The rearrangement links TRBV9 to TRBJ1-6, with D uncertain. CDR1 SGDLS and CDR2 YYNGEE come from the germline V gene. The CDR3 contains 15 residues. V gave up 2 bases and J gave up 0 bases, with 6 bases separating them. The CDR3: CASSVGSSYNSPLHF. The DNA of the CDR3 is TGTGCCAGCAGCGTCGGGAGCTCCTATAATTCACCCCTCCACTTT.

The table lists this clonotype with many counts. The V call is TRBV20-1, the J call TRBJ2-7, with 14 bases lining up with TRBD2. CDR1 and CDR2 from the germline V gene are DFQATT and SNEGSKA (reference sequence). The CDR3 spans 16 residues. This CDR3 reads CSETTSGRAGAYEQYF. In DNA form, the CDR3 reads TGCAGCGAGACGACTAGCGGGAGGGCCGGTGCCTACGAGCAGTACTTC.

There are many counts of this clonotype. The V and J genes are TRBV7-9 and TRBJ2-1; no reliable D call. CDR3 length: 15 residues. Trimming stripped 4 bases from V and 7 bases from J, with 17 bases between. Germline lookup yields CDR1 SEHNR and CDR2 FQNEAQ (reference sequence). The CDR3 here is CASSSRGYQWNEQFF. For the CDR3, the DNA is TGTGCCAGCAGCTCCCGTGGGTATCAATGGAATGAGCAGTTCTTC.

This clonotype was recorded a few times. The chain employs TRBV4-1 and TRBJ2-7; D ambiguous. The germline gives CDR1 MGHRA, CDR2 YSYEKL. CDR3 length equals 17 residues. V dropped 0 bases and J dropped 2 bases, with 17 bases sitting between them. CDR3 protein: CASSQDGDSPGAYEQYF. In DNA form, the CDR3 reads TGCGCCAGCAGCCAAGATGGCGACTCGCCCGGCGCCTACGAGCAGTACTTC.

This clonotype was detected a few times. This chain joins TRBV10-1 and TRBJ1-5; 8 bases align to TRBD1. The CDR3 is made up of 14 amino acids. V was pared by 9 bases and J by 2 bases, with 6 bases of the junction left unmatched. The germline V gene has CDR1 WNHNN and CDR2 SYGVQD (reference sequence). The CDR3 loop reads CAREPDRGNQPQHF. The CDR3 coding sequence is TGCGCCAGAGAACCGGACAGGGGCAATCAGCCCCAGCATTTT.

The chain links TRBV11-3 to TRBJ2-1; 8 bases are shared with TRBD2. V was clipped by 5 bases and J by 9 bases; unmatched bases: 12. This CDR3 region has 15 residues. Germline values: CDR1 SGHNT, CDR2 YENEEA. The CDR3 spells CASSPISGMSVEQFF. The CDR3, as DNA: TGTGCCAGCAGCCCAATTAGCGGGATGTCGGTTGAGCAGTTCTTC.